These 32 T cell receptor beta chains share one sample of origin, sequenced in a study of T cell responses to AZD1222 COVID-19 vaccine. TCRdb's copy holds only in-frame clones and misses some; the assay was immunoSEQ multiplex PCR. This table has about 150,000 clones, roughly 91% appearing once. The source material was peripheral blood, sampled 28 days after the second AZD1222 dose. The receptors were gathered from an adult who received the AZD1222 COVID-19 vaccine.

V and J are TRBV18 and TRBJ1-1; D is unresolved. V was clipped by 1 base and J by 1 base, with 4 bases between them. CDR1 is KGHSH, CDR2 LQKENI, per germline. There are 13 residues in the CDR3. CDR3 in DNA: TGTGCCAGCTCACCACACCCGAACACTGAAGCTTTCTTT. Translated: CASSPHPNTEAFF.

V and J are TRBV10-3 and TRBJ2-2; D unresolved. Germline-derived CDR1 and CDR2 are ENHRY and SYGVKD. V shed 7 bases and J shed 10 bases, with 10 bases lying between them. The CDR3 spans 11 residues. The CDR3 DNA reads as TGTGCCATCAAGACCAGCCAGGAGCTGTTTTTT. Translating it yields CAIKTSQELFF.

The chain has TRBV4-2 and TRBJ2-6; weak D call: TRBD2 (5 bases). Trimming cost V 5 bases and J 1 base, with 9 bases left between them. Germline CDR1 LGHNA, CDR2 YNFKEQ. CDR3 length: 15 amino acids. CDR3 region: CASSTRGSGANVLTF. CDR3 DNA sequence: TGTGCCAGCAGCACCCGGGGTTCTGGGGCCAACGTCCTGACTTTC.

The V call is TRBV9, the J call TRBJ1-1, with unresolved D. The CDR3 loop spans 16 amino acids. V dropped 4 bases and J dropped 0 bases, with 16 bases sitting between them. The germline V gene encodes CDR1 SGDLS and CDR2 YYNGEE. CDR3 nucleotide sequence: TGTGCCAGCAGCCCGCGTATGGAGACTTTGAACACTGAAGCTTTCTTT. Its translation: CASSPRMETLNTEAFF.

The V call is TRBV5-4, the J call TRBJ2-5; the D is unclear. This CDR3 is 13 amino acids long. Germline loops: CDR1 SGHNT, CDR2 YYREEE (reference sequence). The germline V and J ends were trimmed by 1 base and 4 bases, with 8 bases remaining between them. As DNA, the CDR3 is TGTGCCAGCAGCTTGTATGGGGTAGAGACCCAGTACTTC. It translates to CASSLYGVETQYF.

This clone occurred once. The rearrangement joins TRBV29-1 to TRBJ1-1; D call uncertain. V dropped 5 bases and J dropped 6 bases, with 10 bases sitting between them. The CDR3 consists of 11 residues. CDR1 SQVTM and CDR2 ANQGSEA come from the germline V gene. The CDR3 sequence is CSVPTLAEAFF. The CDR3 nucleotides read TGCAGCGTTCCAACCCTGGCTGAAGCTTTCTTT.

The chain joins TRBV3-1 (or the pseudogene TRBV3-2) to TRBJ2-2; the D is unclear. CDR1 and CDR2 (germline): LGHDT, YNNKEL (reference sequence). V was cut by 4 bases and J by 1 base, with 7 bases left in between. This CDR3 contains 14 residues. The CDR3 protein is CASSPTRNTGELFF. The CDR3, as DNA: TGTGCCAGCAGCCCCACGCGGAACACCGGGGAGCTGTTTTTT.

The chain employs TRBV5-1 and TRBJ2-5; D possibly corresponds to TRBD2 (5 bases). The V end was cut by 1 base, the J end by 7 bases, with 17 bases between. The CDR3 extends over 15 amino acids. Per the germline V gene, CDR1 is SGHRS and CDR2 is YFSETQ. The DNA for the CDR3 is TGCGCCAGCAGCTTGAGAGCCGGCGGAGAGGGGACCCAGTACTTC. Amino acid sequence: CASSLRAGGEGTQYF. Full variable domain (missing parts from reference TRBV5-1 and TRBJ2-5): KAGVTQTPRYLIKTRGQQVTLSCSPISGHRSVSWYQQTPGQGLQFLFEYFSETQRNKGNFPGRFSGRQFSNSRSEMNVSTLELGDSALYLCASSLRAGGEGTQYFGPGTRLLVL.

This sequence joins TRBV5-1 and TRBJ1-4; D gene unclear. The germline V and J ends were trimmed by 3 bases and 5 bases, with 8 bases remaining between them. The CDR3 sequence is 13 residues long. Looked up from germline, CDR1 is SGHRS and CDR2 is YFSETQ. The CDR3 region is CASSSDPNEKLFF. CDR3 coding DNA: TGCGCCAGCAGCTCCGACCCCAATGAAAAACTGTTTTTT.

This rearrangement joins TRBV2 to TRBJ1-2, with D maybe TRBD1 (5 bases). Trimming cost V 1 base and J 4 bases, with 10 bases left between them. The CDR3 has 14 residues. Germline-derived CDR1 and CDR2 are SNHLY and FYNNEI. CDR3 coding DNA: TGTGCCAGCAGTGAAGGGGGCTTCGGCTATGGCTACACCTTC. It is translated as CASSEGGFGYGYTF.

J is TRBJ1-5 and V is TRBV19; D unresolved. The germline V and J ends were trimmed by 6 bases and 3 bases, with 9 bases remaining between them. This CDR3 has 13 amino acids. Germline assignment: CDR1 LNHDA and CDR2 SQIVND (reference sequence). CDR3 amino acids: CASSPWVNQPQHF. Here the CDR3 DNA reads TGTGCCAGTAGCCCATGGGTCAATCAGCCCCAGCATTTT.

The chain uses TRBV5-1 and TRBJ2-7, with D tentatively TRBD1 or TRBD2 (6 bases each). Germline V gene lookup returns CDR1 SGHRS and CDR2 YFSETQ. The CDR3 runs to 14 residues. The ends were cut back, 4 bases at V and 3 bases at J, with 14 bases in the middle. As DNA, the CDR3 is TGCGCCAGCAGCCGAGAGGGGGGTATCTACGAGCAGTACTTC. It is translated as CASSREGGIYEQYF.

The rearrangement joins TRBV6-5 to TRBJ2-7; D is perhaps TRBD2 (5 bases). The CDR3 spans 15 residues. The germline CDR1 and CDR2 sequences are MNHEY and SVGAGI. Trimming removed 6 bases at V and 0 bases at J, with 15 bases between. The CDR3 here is CASRRTGKSSYEQYF. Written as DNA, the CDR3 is TGTGCCAGCAGGAGGACGGGGAAAAGCTCCTACGAGCAGTACTTC.

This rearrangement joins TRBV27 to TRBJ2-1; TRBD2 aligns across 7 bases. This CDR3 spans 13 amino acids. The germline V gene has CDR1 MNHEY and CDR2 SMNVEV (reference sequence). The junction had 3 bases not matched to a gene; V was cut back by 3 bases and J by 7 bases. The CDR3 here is CASSFASGNEQFF. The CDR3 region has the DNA TGTGCCAGCAGTTTCGCTAGCGGTAATGAGCAGTTCTTC.

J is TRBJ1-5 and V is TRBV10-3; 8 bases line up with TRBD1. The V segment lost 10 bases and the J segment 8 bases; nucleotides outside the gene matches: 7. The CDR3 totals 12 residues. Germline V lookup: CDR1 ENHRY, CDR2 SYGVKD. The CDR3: CATGQGEEPQHF. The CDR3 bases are TGTGCCACCGGACAGGGCGAGGAGCCCCAGCATTTT.

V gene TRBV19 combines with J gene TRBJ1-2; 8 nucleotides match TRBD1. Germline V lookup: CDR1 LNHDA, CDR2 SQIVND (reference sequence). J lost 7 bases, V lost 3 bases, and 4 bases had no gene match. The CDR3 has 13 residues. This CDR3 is CASSMARGLGYTF. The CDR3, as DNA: TGTGCCAGTAGTATGGCCAGGGGGCTTGGCTACACCTTC.

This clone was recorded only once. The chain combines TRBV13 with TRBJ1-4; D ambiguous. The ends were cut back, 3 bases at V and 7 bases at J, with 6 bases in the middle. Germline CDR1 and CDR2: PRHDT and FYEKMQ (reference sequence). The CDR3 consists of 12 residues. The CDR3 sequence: CASSLIGEKLFF. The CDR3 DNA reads TGTGCCAGCAGCTTGATCGGTGAAAAACTGTTTTTT.

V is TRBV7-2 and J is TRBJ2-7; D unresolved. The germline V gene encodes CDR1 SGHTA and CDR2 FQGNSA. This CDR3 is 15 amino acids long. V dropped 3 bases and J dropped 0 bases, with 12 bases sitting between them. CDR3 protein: CASSLFVGSSYEQYF. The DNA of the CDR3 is TGTGCCAGCAGCTTGTTTGTCGGAAGCTCCTACGAGCAGTACTTC.

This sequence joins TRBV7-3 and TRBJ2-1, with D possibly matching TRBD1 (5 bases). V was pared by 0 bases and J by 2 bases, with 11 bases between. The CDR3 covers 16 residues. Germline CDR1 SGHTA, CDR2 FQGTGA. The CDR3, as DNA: TGTGCCAGCAGCTTAACGTCTGGACACCCCTACAATGAGCAGTTCTTC. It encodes CASSLTSGHPYNEQFF.

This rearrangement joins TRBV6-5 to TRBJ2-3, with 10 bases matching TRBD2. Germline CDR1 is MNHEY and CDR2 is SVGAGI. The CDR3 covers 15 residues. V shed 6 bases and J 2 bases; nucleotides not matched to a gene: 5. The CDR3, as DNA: TGTGCCAGCAGAATAGCGGGGGGTATCACAGATACGCAGTATTTT. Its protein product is CASRIAGGITDTQYF.

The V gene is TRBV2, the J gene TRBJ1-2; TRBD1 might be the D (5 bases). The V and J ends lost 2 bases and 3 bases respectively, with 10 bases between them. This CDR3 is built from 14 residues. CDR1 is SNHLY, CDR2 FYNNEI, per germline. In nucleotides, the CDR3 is TGTGCCAGCAGTGAATCCCGGGACGACTATGGCTACACCTTC. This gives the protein CASSESRDDYGYTF. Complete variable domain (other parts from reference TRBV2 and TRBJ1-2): EPEVTQTPSHQVTQMGQEVILRCVPISNHLYFYWYRQILGQKVEFLVSFYNNEISEKSEIFDDQFSVERPDGSNFTLKIRSTKLEDSAMYFCASSESRDDYGYTFGSGTRLTVV.

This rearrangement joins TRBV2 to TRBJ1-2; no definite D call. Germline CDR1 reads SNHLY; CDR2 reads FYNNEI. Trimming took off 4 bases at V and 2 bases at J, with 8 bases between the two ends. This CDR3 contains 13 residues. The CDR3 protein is CASSGSPNYGYTF. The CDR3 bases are TGTGCCAGCAGTGGCTCTCCCAACTATGGCTACACCTTC.

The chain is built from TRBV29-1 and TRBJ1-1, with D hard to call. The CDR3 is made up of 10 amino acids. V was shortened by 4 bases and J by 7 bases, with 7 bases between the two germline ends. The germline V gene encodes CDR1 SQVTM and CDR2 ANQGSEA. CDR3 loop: CSVVSVEAFF. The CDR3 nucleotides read TGCAGCGTTGTATCTGTTGAAGCTTTCTTT.

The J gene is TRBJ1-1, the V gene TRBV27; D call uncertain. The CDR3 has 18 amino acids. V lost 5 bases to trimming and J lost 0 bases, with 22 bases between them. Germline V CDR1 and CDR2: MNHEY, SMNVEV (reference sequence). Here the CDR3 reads CASSGSTFGLSMNTEAFF. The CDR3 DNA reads TGTGCCAGCAGTGGAAGCACGTTCGGACTATCCATGAACACTGAAGCTTTCTTT.

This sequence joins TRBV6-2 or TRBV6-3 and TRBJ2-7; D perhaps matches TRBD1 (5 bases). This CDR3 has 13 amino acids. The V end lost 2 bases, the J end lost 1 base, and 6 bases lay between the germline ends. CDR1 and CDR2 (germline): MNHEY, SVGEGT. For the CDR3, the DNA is TGTGCCAGCAGTTACAGGGGTTCCTACGAGCAGTACTTC. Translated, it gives CASSYRGSYEQYF.

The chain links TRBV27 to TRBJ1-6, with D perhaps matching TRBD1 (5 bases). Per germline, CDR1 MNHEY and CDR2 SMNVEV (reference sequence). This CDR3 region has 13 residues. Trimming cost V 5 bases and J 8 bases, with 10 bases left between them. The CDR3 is CASSPGRDSPLHF. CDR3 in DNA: TGTGCCAGCAGTCCAGGGCGGGATTCACCCCTCCACTTT.

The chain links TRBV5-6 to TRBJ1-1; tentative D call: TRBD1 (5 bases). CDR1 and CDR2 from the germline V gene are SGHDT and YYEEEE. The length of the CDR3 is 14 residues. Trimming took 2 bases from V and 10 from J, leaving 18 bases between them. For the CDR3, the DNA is TGTGCCAGCAGCTTACCCGGGACCCGAGGGGTAGCTTTCTTT. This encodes CASSLPGTRGVAFF.

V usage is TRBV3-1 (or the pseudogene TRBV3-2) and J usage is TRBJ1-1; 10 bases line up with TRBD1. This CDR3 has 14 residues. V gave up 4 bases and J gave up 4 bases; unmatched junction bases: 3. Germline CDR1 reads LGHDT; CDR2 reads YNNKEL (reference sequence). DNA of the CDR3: TGTGCCAGCAGCCCCGGACAGGGGGGCACTGAAGCTTTCTTT. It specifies CASSPGQGGTEAFF.

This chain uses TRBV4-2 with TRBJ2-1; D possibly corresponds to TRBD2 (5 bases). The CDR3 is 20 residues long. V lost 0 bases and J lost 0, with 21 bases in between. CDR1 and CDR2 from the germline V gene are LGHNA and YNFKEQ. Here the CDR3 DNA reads TGTGCCAGCAGCCAAGATACCCTAGCAGCCCTCTTGAGCTCCTACAATGAGCAGTTCTTC. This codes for CASSQDTLAALLSSYNEQFF.

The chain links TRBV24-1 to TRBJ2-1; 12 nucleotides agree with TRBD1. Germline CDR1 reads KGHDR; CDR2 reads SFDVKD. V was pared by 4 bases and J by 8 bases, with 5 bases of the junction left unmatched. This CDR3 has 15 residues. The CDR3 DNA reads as TGTGCCACCAGTGACCCGGGACAGGGGGCACATGAGCAGTTCTTC. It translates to CATSDPGQGAHEQFF.

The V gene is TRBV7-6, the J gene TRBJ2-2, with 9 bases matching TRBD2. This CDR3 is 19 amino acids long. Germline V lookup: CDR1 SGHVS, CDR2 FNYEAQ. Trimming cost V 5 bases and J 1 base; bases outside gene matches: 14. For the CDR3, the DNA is TGTGCCAGCAGCCAACCCTTAAAGGCGGGGGGGCGGAACACCGGGGAGCTGTTTTTT. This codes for CASSQPLKAGGRNTGELFF.

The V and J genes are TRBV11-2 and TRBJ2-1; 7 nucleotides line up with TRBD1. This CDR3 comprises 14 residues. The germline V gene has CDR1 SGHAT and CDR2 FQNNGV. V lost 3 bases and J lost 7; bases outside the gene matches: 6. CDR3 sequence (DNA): TGTGCCAGCAGCTTCGTGACAGGGTCGAATGAGCAGTTCTTC. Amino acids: CASSFVTGSNEQFF. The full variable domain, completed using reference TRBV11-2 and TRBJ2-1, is EAGVAQSPRYKIIEKRQSVAFWCNPISGHATLYWYQQILGQGPKLLIQFQNNGVVDDSQLPKDRFSAERLKGVDSTLKIQPAKLEDSAVYLCASSFVTGSNEQFFGPGTRLTVL.